The sequence of this T cell receptor (beta chain) was determined in a study of cytomegalovirus exposure and HLA in healthy donors. Study overall: Unique TCR beta sequences numbering about 100 million came from around 180 million T cells in an earlier analysis. From HLA-typed donors, an early data release held tens of millions of unique TCRs.

After removal of 2 bases from V and 5 bases from J, the junction contained 8 bases not matched to a gene. CDR3 length: 16 amino acids. Germline CDR1 reads MNHEY; CDR2 reads SVGAGI. Primers included in the PCR were 60 Vbeta and 13 Jbeta primers. Some clones are missing from TCRdb's copy, which holds only in-frame ones; the method was immunoSEQ multiplex PCR. The sample lists 150,000 to 200,000 clones; 84% were seen once. The source of this sequence is a man aged 18 to 30 in good health and CMV-seronegative. Source material: PBMCs. The rearrangement links TRBV6-5 to TRBJ1-4, with 7 nucleotides matching TRBD1. The CDR3 region is CASSYLSGQTNEKLFF. CDR3 nucleotides: TGTGCCAGCAGTTACCTATCGGGACAGACGAATGAAAAACTGTTTTTT.